Sequencing of this T cell receptor (beta chain) was carried out in a study of blood T cell repertoires in COVID-19. The protocol was immunoSEQ multiplex PCR, while the TCRdb copy is restricted to in-frame clones and leaves out a portion. The sample contains 350,000 to 400,000 clones, 80% to 95% of which appear only once. Up to 2 weeks before entering the study, exposed participants had met a COVID-19 case. CDR3 length: 12 residues. Germline CDR1 GTSNPN, CDR2 SVGIG (reference sequence). The V end was cut by 0 bases, the J end by 6 bases, with 9 bases between. This TCR was recovered from a woman aged 40 to 50 who had been exposed to COVID-19. The genes are TRBV30 and TRBJ2-7; a weak D match, TRBD1 (6 bases). The specimen was PBMCs or T cells enriched from blood (not recorded which). The CDR3 bases are TGTGCCTGGAGTGTACTAGGGGGCGAGCAGTACTTC. Protein product: CAWSVLGGEQYF. The whole variable domain, remainder taken from reference TRBV30 and TRBJ2-7, is SQTIHQWPATLVQPVGSPLSLECTVEGTSNPNLYWYRQAAGRGLQLLFYSVGIGQISSEVPQNLSASRPQDRQFILSSKKLLLSDSGFYLCAWSVLGGEQYFGPGTRLTVT.